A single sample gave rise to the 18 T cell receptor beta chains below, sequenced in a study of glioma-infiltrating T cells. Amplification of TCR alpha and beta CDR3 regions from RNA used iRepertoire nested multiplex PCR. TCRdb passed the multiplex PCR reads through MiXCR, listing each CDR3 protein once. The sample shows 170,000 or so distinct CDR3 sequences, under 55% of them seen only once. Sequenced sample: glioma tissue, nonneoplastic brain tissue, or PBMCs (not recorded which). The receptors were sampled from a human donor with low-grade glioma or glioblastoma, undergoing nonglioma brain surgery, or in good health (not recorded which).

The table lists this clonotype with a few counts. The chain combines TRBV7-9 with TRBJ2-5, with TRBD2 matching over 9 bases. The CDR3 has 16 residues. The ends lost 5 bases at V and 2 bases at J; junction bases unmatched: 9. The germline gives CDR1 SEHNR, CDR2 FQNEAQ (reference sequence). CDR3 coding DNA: TGTGCCAGCAGCCCAGCCGGGACTAGCCAACAAGAGACCCAGTACTTC. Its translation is CASSPAGTSQQETQYF.

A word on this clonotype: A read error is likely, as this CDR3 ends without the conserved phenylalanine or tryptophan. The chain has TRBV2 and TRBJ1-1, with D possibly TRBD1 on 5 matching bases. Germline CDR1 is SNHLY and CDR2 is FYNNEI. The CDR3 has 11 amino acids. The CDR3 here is CVMAGNTEAFS. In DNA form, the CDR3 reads TGTGTCATGGCAGGGAACACCGAAGCTTTCTCT.

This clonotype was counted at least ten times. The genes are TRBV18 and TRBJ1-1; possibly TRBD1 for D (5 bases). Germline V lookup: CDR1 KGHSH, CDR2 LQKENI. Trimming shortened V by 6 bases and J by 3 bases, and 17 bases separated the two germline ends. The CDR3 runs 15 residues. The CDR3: CASSGGLGPDTEAFF. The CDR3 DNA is TGTGCCAGCTCGGGGGGGTTGGGGCCGGACACTGAAGCTTTCTTT.

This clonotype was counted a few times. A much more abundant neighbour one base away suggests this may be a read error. DNA for the CDR3: TGTGCCAGCGGATCAGACAGGGATTCAGGAAACACCATATATTTT. It yields the protein CASGSDRDSGNTIYF. This chain links TRBV27 with TRBJ1-3; TRBD1 matches at 7 bases. Germline V lookup: CDR1 MNHEY, CDR2 SMNVEV (reference sequence). The CDR3 length is 15 residues. J gave up 4 bases and V 8 bases, and 11 bases lay outside the gene matches.

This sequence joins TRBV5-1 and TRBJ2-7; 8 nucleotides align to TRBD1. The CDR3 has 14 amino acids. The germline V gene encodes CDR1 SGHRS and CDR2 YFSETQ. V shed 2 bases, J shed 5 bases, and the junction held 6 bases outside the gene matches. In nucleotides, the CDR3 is TGCGCCAGCAGCTTAGCGACAGGGGCCGACGAGCAGTACTTC. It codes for CASSLATGADEQYF.

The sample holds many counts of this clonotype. DNA of the CDR3: TGTGCCAGCAGTTTAGGTCGGGACCCTAGCTGGCCCCAGCATTTT. As protein: CASSLGRDPSWPQHF. The chain has TRBV28 and TRBJ1-5; tentatively, D is TRBD1 (5 bases). This CDR3 contains 15 residues. Germline CDR1 MDHEN, CDR2 SYDVKM. V dropped 2 bases and J dropped 9 bases, with 17 bases sitting between them.

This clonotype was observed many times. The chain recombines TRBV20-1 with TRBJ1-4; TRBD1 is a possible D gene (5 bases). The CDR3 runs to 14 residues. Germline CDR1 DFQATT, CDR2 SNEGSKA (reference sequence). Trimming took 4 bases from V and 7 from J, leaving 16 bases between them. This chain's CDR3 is CSANSGRDLEKLFF. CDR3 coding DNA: TGCAGTGCTAACTCTGGCAGGGACCTTGAAAAACTGTTTTTT.

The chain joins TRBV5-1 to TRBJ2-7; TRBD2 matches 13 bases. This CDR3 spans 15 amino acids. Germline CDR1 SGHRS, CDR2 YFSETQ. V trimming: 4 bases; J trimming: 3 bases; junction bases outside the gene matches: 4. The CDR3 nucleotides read TGCGCCAGCAGCACTGGGACTAGCGGGATCTACGAGCAGTACTTC. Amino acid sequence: CASSTGTSGIYEQYF.

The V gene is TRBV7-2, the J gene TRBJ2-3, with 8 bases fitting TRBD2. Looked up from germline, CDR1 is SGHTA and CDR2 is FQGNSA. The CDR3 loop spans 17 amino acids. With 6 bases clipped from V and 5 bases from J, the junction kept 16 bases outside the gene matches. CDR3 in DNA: TGTGCCAGCAGACCCCTCAGAGCGGGAGAGAGGGGAGATACGCAGTATTTT. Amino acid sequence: CASRPLRAGERGDTQYF.

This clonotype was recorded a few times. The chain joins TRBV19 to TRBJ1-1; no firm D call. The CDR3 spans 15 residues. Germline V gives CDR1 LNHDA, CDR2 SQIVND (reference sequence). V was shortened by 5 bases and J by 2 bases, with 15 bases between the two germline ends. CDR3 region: CASSPRGLENTEAFF. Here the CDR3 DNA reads TGTGCCAGTAGTCCTCGGGGTCTAGAAAACACTGAAGCTTTCTTT.

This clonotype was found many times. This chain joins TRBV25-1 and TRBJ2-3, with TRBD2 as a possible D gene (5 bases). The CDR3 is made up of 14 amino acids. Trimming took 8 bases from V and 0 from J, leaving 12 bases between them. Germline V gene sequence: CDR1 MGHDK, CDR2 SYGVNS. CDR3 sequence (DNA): TGTGCCAGCGGAAGACTACATAGCACAGATACGCAGTATTTT. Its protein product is CASGRLHSTDTQYF.

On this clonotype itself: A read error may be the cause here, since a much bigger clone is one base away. The CDR3 spells CATSRDRVVVLTDTQYF. CDR3 sequence (DNA): TGTGCCACCAGCAGAGATCGCGTAGTAGTCCTCACAGATACGCAGTATTTT. The chain combines TRBV15 with TRBJ2-3; D uncertain. The germline V and J ends were trimmed by 0 bases and 2 bases, with 15 bases remaining between them. CDR3 length equals 17 residues. The germline CDR1 and CDR2 sequences are LNHNV and YYDKDF (reference sequence).

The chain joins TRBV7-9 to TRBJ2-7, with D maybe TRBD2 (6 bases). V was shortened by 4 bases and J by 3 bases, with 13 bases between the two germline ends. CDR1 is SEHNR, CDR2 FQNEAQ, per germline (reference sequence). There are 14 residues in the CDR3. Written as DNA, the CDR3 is TGTGCCAGCAGCTCCGGGACTCTGGGCTACGAGCAGTACTTC. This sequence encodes CASSSGTLGYEQYF. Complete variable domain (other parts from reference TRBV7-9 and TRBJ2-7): DTGVSQNPRHKITKRGQNVTFRCDPISEHNRLYWYRQTLGQGPEFLTYFQNEAQLEKSRLLSDRFSAERPKGSFSTLEIQRTEQGDSAMYLCASSSGTLGYEQYFGPGTRLTVT.

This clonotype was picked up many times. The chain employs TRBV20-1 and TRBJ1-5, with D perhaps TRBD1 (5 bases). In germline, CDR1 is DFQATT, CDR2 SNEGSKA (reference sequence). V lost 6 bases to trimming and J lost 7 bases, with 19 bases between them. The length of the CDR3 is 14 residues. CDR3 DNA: TGCAGTGCCGCGGACACCCACTCGAACCAGCCCCAGCATTTT. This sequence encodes CSAADTHSNQPQHF.

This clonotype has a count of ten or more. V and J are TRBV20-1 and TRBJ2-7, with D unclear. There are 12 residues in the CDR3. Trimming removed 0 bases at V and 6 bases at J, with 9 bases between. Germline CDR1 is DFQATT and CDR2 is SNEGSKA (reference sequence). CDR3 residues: CSARDPSGEQYF. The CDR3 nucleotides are TGCAGTGCTAGAGATCCCTCTGGCGAGCAGTACTTC.

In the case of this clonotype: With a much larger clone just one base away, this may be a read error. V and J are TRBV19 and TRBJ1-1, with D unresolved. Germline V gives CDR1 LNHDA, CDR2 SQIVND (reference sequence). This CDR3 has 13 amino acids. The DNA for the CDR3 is TGTGCCATTAGTCCTACAGCGAACACTGAAGCTTTCTTT. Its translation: CAISPTANTEAFF.

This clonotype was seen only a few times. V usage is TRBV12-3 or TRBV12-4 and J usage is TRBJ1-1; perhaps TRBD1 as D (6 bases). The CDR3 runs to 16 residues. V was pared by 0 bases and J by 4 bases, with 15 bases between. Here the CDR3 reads CASSLAGGIGGTEAFF. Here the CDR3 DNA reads TGTGCCAGCAGTTTAGCAGGGGGAATAGGAGGCACTGAAGCTTTCTTT.

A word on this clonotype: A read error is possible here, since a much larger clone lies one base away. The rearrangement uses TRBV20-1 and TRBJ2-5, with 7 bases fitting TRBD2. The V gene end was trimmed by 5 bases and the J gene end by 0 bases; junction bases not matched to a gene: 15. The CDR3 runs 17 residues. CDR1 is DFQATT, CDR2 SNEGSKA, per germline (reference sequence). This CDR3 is CSAPVTSWREYQETQYF. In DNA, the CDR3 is TGCAGTGCTCCCGTGACTAGCTGGAGGGAATACCAAGAGACCCAGTACTTC.